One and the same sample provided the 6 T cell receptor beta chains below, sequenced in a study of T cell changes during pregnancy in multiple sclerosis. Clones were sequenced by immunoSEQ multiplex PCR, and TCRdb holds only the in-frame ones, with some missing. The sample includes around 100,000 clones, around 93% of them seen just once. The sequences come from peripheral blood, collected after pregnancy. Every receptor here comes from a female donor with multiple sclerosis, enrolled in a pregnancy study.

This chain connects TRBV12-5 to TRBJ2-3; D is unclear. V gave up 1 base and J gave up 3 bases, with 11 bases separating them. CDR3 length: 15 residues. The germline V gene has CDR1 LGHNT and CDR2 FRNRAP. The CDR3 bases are TGTGCTAGTGGTTTGGATACCCTCGGGACAGATACGCAGTATTTT. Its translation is CASGLDTLGTDTQYF. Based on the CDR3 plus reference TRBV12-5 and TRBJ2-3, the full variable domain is DARVTQTPRHKVTEMGQEVTMRCQPILGHNTVFWYRQTMMQGLELLAYFRNRAPLDDSGMPKDRFSAEMPDATLATLKIQPSEPRDSAVYFCASGLDTLGTDTQYFGPGTRLTVL.

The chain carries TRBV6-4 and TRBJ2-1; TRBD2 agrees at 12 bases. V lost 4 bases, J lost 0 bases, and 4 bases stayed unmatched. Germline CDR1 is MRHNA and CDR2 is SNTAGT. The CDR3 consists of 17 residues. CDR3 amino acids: CASSALTSGSSYNEQFF. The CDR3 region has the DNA TGTGCCAGCAGTGCCCTGACTAGCGGGAGCTCCTACAATGAGCAGTTCTTC.

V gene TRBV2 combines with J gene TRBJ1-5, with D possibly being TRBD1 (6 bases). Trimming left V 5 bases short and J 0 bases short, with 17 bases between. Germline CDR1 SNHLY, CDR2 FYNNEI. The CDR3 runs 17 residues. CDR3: CASSYSYRDYSNQPQHF. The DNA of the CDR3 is TGTGCCAGCAGTTATTCCTACAGGGACTATAGCAATCAGCCCCAGCATTTT.

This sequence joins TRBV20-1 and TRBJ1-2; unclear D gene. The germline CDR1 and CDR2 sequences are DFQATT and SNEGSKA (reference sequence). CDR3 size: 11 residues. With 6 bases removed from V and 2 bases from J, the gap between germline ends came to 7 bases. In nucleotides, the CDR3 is TGCAGTGCCCTAAAAAACTATGGCTACACCTTC. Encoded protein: CSALKNYGYTF.

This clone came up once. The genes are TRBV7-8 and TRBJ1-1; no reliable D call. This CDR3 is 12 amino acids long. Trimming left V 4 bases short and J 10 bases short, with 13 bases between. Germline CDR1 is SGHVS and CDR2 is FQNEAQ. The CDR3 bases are TGTGCCAGCAGCTCCCCCTCAACTCTAGCTTTCTTT. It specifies CASSSPSTLAFF.

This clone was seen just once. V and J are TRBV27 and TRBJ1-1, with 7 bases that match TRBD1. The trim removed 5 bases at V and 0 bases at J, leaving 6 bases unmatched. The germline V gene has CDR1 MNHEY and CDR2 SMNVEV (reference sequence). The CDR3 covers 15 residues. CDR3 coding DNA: TGTGCCAGCAGTCCGAATGACAGGGTGAACACTGAAGCTTTCTTT. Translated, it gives CASSPNDRVNTEAFF.